Detailed here is one T cell receptor (beta chain). These data belong to a study of blood T cells in healthy people across ages. CDR3 size: 17 residues. CDR1 and CDR2 (germline): SQVTM, ANQGSEA. V lost 4 bases and J 0 bases, leaving 16 bases between the germline ends. Through a sample-barcoded 5' primer and a J-beta primer mix, a second PCR was run for roughly 7 to 12 cycles. TCRdb re-analysed the 5' RACE reads in MiXCR, keeping a single row per CDR3 protein. The sample has around 800,000 distinct CDR3 sequences, about 46% seen once. Sequencing was carried out using blood. The source is a man older than 75 in good health. This chain links TRBV29-1 with TRBJ2-6; D might be TRBD1 or TRBD2, each matching 5 bases. CDR3 in DNA: TGCAGCGTTGCTTTAGGCAGGGACCACTCTGGGGCCAACGTCCTGACTTTC. It codes for CSVALGRDHSGANVLTF.